This T cell receptor beta chain was recovered during a study of blood T cell repertoires in COVID-19. Germline CDR1 reads MGHDK; CDR2 reads SYGVNS. This CDR3 spans 17 amino acids. Trimming at V came to 3 bases and at J to 4 bases, leaving 12 bases not matched to a gene. Only in-frame clones appear in the TCRdb table, and some are missing; sequencing was by immunoSEQ multiplex PCR. The data hold approximately 250,000 clones, with 80% to 95% observed a single time. The chain uses TRBV25-1 and TRBJ1-2, with 9 bases identical to TRBD1. Sequences were obtained from PBMCs or T cells enriched from blood (not recorded which). The TCR was taken from a man in his forties who had been exposed to COVID-19. This CDR3 reads CASSDERAHRGLYGYTF. CDR3 nucleotide sequence: TGTGCCAGCAGTGATGAAAGGGCCCACAGGGGGCTCTATGGCTACACCTTC.